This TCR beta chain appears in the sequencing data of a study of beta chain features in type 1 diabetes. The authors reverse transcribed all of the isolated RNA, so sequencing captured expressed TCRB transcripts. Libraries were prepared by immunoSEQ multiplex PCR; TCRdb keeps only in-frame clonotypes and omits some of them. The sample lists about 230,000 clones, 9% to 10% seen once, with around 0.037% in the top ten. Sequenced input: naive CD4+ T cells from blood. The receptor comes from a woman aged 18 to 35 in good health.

In nucleotides, the CDR3 is TGTGCCAGCAGTGGACAGGGGGCCTACGAGCAGTACTTC. Amino acids: CASSGQGAYEQYF. This chain joins TRBV2 and TRBJ2-7; TRBD1 agrees at 9 bases. The CDR3 consists of 13 residues. Germline loops: CDR1 SNHLY, CDR2 FYNNEI. After removal of 4 bases from V and 2 bases from J, the junction contained 0 bases not matched to a gene.